The 13 T cell receptor beta chains in this list originate from one sample, sequenced in a study of T-cell reconstitution after alpha-beta-depleted transplantation in children. Unique molecular identifiers were incorporated into the prepared TCRbeta library. TCRdb processed the PCR reads anew with MiXCR; each CDR3 protein has one entry. This table holds a few hundred thousand distinct CDR3 sequences, about 17% found once. The source was PBMCs, mostly from graft donor cells, collected 360 days after TCRalphabeta/CD19-depleted stem cell transplant. The source is a boy younger than two who had a stem cell transplant for Wiskott-Aldrich syndrome, so the T cells may come from the graft donor.

The chain couples TRBV29-1 to TRBJ2-7; 7 nucleotides match TRBD2. This CDR3 is built from 13 residues. CDR1 and CDR2 (germline): SQVTM, ANQGSEA. Unmatched junction bases numbered 5, after V lost 4 bases and J lost 2 bases. The CDR3 is CSVVGLKPYEQYF. The CDR3 DNA reads TGCAGCGTTGTGGGACTAAAACCCTACGAGCAGTACTTC.

This chain links TRBV20-1 with TRBJ2-5, with TRBD2 matching 7 bases. CDR3 length: 15 amino acids. Germline V gene lookup returns CDR1 DFQATT and CDR2 SNEGSKA (reference sequence). V shed 6 bases and J 1 base; nucleotides not matched to a gene: 11. This CDR3 is CSAPPSGAGQETQYF. The CDR3 bases are TGCAGTGCCCCCCCCAGCGGGGCCGGCCAAGAGACCCAGTACTTC.

V is TRBV5-6 and J is TRBJ2-7; TRBD2 agrees at 10 bases. Germline-derived CDR1 and CDR2 are SGHDT and YYEEEE. The CDR3 runs to 15 residues. V shed 2 bases, J shed 6 bases, and the junction held 8 bases outside the gene matches. CDR3: CASSFAWTSGLEQYF. The CDR3 DNA is TGTGCCAGCAGCTTTGCGTGGACTAGCGGCCTCGAGCAGTACTTC.

CDR3 amino acids: CSVGGGQGARAEAFF. CDR3 bases: TGCAGCGTTGGGGGCGGACAGGGGGCGCGGGCTGAAGCTTTCTTT. The chain employs TRBV29-1 and TRBJ1-1; 11 bases match TRBD1. The CDR3 loop spans 15 amino acids. Unmatched junction bases numbered 10, after V lost 4 bases and J lost 6 bases. Germline CDR1 and CDR2: SQVTM and ANQGSEA. Drawing the rest from reference TRBV29-1 and TRBJ1-1, the complete variable domain is SAVISQKPSRDICQRGTSLTIQCQVDSQVTMMFWYRQQPGQSLTLIATANQGSEATYESGFVIDKFPISRPNLTFSTLTVSNMSPEDSSIYLCSVGGGQGARAEAFFGQGTRLTVV.

This clonotype was detected only once. A much bigger clone sits one base away, suggesting this may be a read error. For the CDR3, the DNA is TGTGCCACCAGAAGAGCCGACAGGAAAGAGACCCAGTACTTC. Protein: CATRRADRKETQYF. The J gene is TRBJ2-5, the V gene TRBV15, with D perhaps matching TRBD1 (6 bases). Germline CDR1 and CDR2: LNHNV and YYDKDF (reference sequence). The CDR3 consists of 14 residues.

In this sample, this clonotype turned up a few times. This CDR3 reads CASSSRLGSYEQYF. CDR3 DNA sequence: TGTGCCAGCAGCTCCAGACTGGGCTCCTACGAGCAGTACTTC. The V and J genes are TRBV7-2 and TRBJ2-7; D unclear. The V gene's germline CDR1 is SGHTA and CDR2 FQGNSA. CDR3 length: 14 residues. V was clipped by 4 bases and J by 0 bases, with 10 bases between them.

This clonotype was counted a few times. The chain links TRBV5-6 to TRBJ2-3; 7 bases are a match to TRBD1. The CDR3 length is 20 residues. Looked up from germline, CDR1 is SGHDT and CDR2 is YYEEEE. V gave up 3 bases and J gave up 0 bases; unmatched junction bases: 19. The CDR3 region has the DNA TGTGCCAGCAGCTCCTACTTATGGACAGGATGGGTCCTTAGCACAGATACGCAGTATTTT. This gives the protein CASSSYLWTGWVLSTDTQYF.

This clonotype was found a few times. The chain is built from TRBV30 and TRBJ1-3; the D is unclear. CDR3 length: 12 amino acids. Germline CDR1 is GTSNPN and CDR2 is SVGIG (reference sequence). Trimming took 5 bases from V and 2 from J, leaving 7 bases between them. CDR3 region: CAWAGTGNTIYF. CDR3 DNA: TGTGCCTGGGCTGGCACTGGAAACACCATATATTTT.

The chain is built from TRBV4-1 and TRBJ2-2, with a weak D call TRBD1 (5 bases). CDR3 length equals 15 residues. V was cut by 1 base and J by 6 bases, with 12 bases left in between. Germline loops: CDR1 MGHRA, CDR2 YSYEKL. CDR3: CASSQGFQGPGELFF. In nucleotides, the CDR3 is TGCGCCAGCAGCCAAGGATTTCAGGGCCCCGGGGAGCTGTTTTTT.

The gene calls are TRBV4-2 and TRBJ2-7, with 11 bases aligning to TRBD1. This CDR3 spans 16 amino acids. Trimming took 0 bases from V and 3 from J; bases not matched to a gene: 4. Germline loops: CDR1 LGHNA, CDR2 YNFKEQ. CDR3 amino acids: CASSQDVGTGGYEQYF. DNA for the CDR3: TGTGCCAGCAGCCAAGATGTCGGGACAGGGGGCTACGAGCAGTACTTC.

The V call is TRBV5-1, the J call TRBJ2-7, with 8 bases aligning to TRBD2. Germline V CDR1 and CDR2: SGHRS, YFSETQ. This CDR3 has 14 amino acids. V shed 2 bases and J 2 bases; nucleotides not matched to a gene: 3. The CDR3 sequence: CASSFGGVAYEQYF. Written as DNA, the CDR3 is TGCGCCAGCAGCTTCGGGGGGGTAGCCTACGAGCAGTACTTC.

The chain carries TRBV24-1 and TRBJ2-2; D not certain. V shed 5 bases and J shed 1 base, with 10 bases lying between them. CDR1 and CDR2 (germline): KGHDR, SFDVKD. The CDR3 totals 15 residues. Here the CDR3 reads CATSGPTVNTGELFF. In DNA, the CDR3 is TGTGCCACCAGTGGACCGACGGTGAACACCGGGGAGCTGTTTTTT.

This chain joins TRBV5-1 and TRBJ2-7; D not certain. The CDR3 contains 11 residues. Trimming removed 6 bases from V and 2 bases from J, with 6 bases in between. The V gene's germline CDR1 is SGHRS and CDR2 YFSETQ. The CDR3 coding sequence is TGCGCCAGCACGGGCACCTACGAGCAGTACTTC. Protein sequence: CASTGTYEQYF.